This TCR beta chain was recovered during a study of long-term antiretroviral therapy in people with HIV. The assay, immunoSEQ v3.0, was run at survey level. The table came from immunoSEQ multiplex PCR; TCRdb's copy has only in-frame clones and leaves some out. The table shows 15,000 to 20,000 clones, with roughly nine tenths occurring only once. Per germline, CDR1 SGHAT and CDR2 FQNNGV. The CDR3 spans 15 residues. V dropped 6 bases and J dropped 2; count of bases not matched to a gene: 8. The clonotype was recovered from a man aged 55 to 70 with HIV. The sample was unsorted PBMCs, taken 0.3 years after starting antiretroviral therapy. The genes are TRBV11-2 and TRBJ1-1, with 8 nucleotides matching TRBD1. For the CDR3, the DNA is TGTGCCAGCAGACGACCCGGGACAGGCAACACTGAAGCTTTCTTT. It specifies CASRRPGTGNTEAFF.